These 11 T cell receptor beta chains were all obtained from the same sample, sequenced in a study of T cell responses to AZD1222 COVID-19 vaccine. TCRdb keeps only in-frame clones here, not all; method: immunoSEQ multiplex PCR. The table includes approximately 70,000 clones, 80% to 90% detected once. Here the sequenced sample was peripheral blood, taken on day 0 of AZD1222 vaccination. The receptors originated from an adult in good health.

This chain uses TRBV18 with TRBJ2-5; 7 nucleotides match TRBD2. The CDR3 is 15 residues long. Germline V gene lookup returns CDR1 KGHSH and CDR2 LQKENI. After removal of 2 bases from V and 4 bases from J, the junction contained 7 bases not matched to a gene. For the CDR3, the DNA is TGTGCCAGCTCACCAACTGCGACGGGGGGAGAGACCCAGTACTTC. Translated, it gives CASSPTATGGETQYF.

In its sample, this clone was seen once. The chain links TRBV10-2 to TRBJ2-7; D ambiguous. Germline V gene data show CDR1 as WSHSY and CDR2 as SAAADI. The CDR3 spans 14 residues. V dropped 6 bases and J dropped 0 bases, with 12 bases sitting between them. The CDR3 loop is CASRALGSSYEQYF. The CDR3 region has the DNA TGCGCCAGCAGGGCCCTCGGTAGCTCCTACGAGCAGTACTTC.

The chain has TRBV9 and TRBJ2-7; 9 bases are a match to TRBD2. This CDR3 region has 15 residues. Trimming cost V 0 bases and J 2 bases; bases outside gene matches: 3. Germline V gene lookup returns CDR1 SGDLS and CDR2 YYNGEE. CDR3 DNA sequence: TGTGCCAGCAGCGTAGCTAGCGGGAATACCTACGAGCAGTACTTC. Amino acids: CASSVASGNTYEQYF.

CDR3 coding DNA: TGTGCCAGCTCAACCCGGACAGATTTGAACACTGAAGCTTTCTTT. Its protein is CASSTRTDLNTEAFF. The genes are TRBV18 and TRBJ1-1; TRBD1 might be the D (6 bases). V lost 5 bases to trimming and J lost 0 bases, with 13 bases between them. The germline CDR1 and CDR2 sequences are KGHSH and LQKENI. The CDR3 has 15 residues.

The chain joins TRBV4-2 to TRBJ2-3; 8 bases map to TRBD2. Germline lookup yields CDR1 LGHNA and CDR2 YNFKEQ. V shed 3 bases, J shed 5 bases, and the junction held 10 bases outside the gene matches. CDR3 size: 16 residues. The CDR3 is CASSQLIGLARDTQYF. CDR3 nucleotides: TGTGCCAGCAGCCAGTTAATAGGACTAGCACGAGATACGCAGTATTTT.

The V and J genes are TRBV19 and TRBJ1-5, with D unresolved. V was pared by 5 bases and J by 2 bases, with 16 bases between. Germline values: CDR1 LNHDA, CDR2 SQIVND (reference sequence). The CDR3 extends over 16 amino acids. For the CDR3, the DNA is TGTGCCAGTAGTCCTAAGCGAAGGGCGGGCAATCAGCCCCAGCATTTT. It yields the protein CASSPKRRAGNQPQHF.

This clone has more than one count but fewer than ten. The V call is TRBV10-3, the J call TRBJ1-4; D gene uncertain. Trimming left V 3 bases short and J 0 bases short, with 11 bases between. Per germline, CDR1 ENHRY and CDR2 SYGVKD. This CDR3 has 16 amino acids. CDR3 protein: CAISDFGVPTNEKLFF. CDR3 bases: TGTGCCATCAGTGATTTTGGGGTCCCAACTAATGAAAAACTGTTTTTT.

The CDR3 DNA reads TGTGCCAGCACTCGGGGGCAGGGGGTCTACGAGCAGTACTTC. It codes for CASTRGQGVYEQYF. V gene TRBV28 combines with J gene TRBJ2-7, with a weak D call TRBD1 (7 bases). Germline-derived CDR1 and CDR2 are MDHEN and SYDVKM. Trimming pared 7 bases from V and 3 bases from J, leaving 16 bases between. CDR3 length equals 14 residues.

This sequence joins TRBV7-9 and TRBJ1-1; D gene uncertain. CDR1 and CDR2 (germline): SEHNR, FQNEAQ (reference sequence). The CDR3 length is 15 residues. V lost 3 bases, J lost 0 bases, and 11 bases lay in between. CDR3 coding DNA: TGTGCCAGCAGCTTGGGTCGCGGGATGAACACTGAAGCTTTCTTT. This encodes CASSLGRGMNTEAFF. Filled out from reference TRBV7-9 and TRBJ1-1, the complete variable domain reads DTGVSQNPRHKITKRGQNVTFRCDPISEHNRLYWYRQTLGQGPEFLTYFQNEAQLEKSRLLSDRFSAERPKGSFSTLEIQRTEQGDSAMYLCASSLGRGMNTEAFFGQGTRLTVV.

The chain couples TRBV15 to TRBJ2-1; TRBD2 matches 9 bases. After removal of 5 bases from V and 7 bases from J, the junction contained 9 bases not matched to a gene. Germline lookup yields CDR1 LNHNV and CDR2 YYDKDF (reference sequence). The CDR3 sequence is 15 residues long. The CDR3 region has the DNA TGTGCCACCAGCGGACGGGGTAGCGGGAGAAATGAGCAGTTCTTC. The encoded protein is CATSGRGSGRNEQFF.

The CDR3 nucleotides read TGCGCCAGCAGAATCAAAGGCAGGAGTTATCAGCCCCAGCATTTT. Protein: CASRIKGRSYQPQHF. This chain uses TRBV10-1 with TRBJ1-5; D is unclear. Germline lookup yields CDR1 WNHNN and CDR2 SYGVQD (reference sequence). The CDR3 consists of 15 residues. V was trimmed by 6 bases and J by 5 bases, leaving 17 bases between them.